This passage covers 23 T cell receptor beta chains from one sample sequenced in a study of blood T cell repertoires in COVID-19. The repertoire was sequenced with immunoSEQ multiplex PCR; TCRdb's copy has only in-frame clones and lacks some. The sample lists 55,000 to 70,000 clones, 88% occurring once. The source material was PBMCs or T cells enriched from blood (not recorded which). The receptors were sampled from a woman aged 40 to 50 who had recovered from COVID-19.

V usage is TRBV11-3 and J usage is TRBJ2-4, with 14 bases identical to TRBD2. Germline CDR1 SGHNT, CDR2 YENEEA. This CDR3 comprises 17 residues. V lost 5 bases and J lost 5; bases outside the gene matches: 8. The CDR3 protein is CASSPPETSGGENIQYF. CDR3 DNA sequence: TGTGCCAGCAGCCCCCCCGAGACTAGCGGGGGGGAAAACATTCAGTACTTC.

V and J are TRBV27 and TRBJ2-5; no definite D call. CDR1 is MNHEY and CDR2 is SMNVEV in the germline V gene (reference sequence). The CDR3 is 12 amino acids. Trimming took off 2 bases at V and 5 bases at J, with 6 bases between the two ends. The CDR3 DNA is TGTGCCAGCAGTTTAACCGGGGAGACCCAGTACTTC. It codes for CASSLTGETQYF.

This chain's CDR3 is CASSQAIPGLSEAFF. CDR3 DNA: TGTGCCAGCAGCCAAGCCATCCCGGGTCTGTCAGAAGCTTTCTTT. The chain joins TRBV3-1 (or the pseudogene TRBV3-2) to TRBJ1-1, with D uncertain. Germline V CDR1 and CDR2: LGHDT, YNNKEL (reference sequence). Trimming cost V 1 base and J 8 bases, with 17 bases left between them. CDR3 length: 15 residues.

This sequence joins TRBV10-2 and TRBJ2-1; 10 bases map to TRBD2. V shed 10 bases, J shed 5 bases, and the junction held 11 bases outside the gene matches. CDR3 length: 15 amino acids. CDR1 is WSHSY and CDR2 is SAAADI in the germline V gene. The CDR3 loop reads CATGGAGGTDNEQFF. Here the CDR3 DNA reads TGCGCCACCGGGGGAGCGGGGGGGACTGACAATGAGCAGTTCTTC.

CDR3 DNA: TGCGCCAGCACCCCGATTGCGGGCCCCGGGGAGCTGTTTTTT. Residues: CASTPIAGPGELFF. The V call is TRBV5-1, the J call TRBJ2-2, with a possible D match to TRBD2 (5 bases). The CDR3 is 14 residues long. The germline V gene encodes CDR1 SGHRS and CDR2 YFSETQ. Trimming cost V 6 bases and J 6 bases, with 15 bases left between them.

The V and J genes are TRBV2 and TRBJ2-2; D remains ambiguous. V was cut by 4 bases and J by 4 bases, with 4 bases left in between. Germline loops: CDR1 SNHLY, CDR2 FYNNEI. The CDR3 spans 12 residues. The CDR3 nucleotides are TGTGCCAGCAGTGCGTTCACCGGGGAGCTGTTTTTT. Protein product: CASSAFTGELFF.

The gene calls are TRBV2 and TRBJ2-3; perhaps TRBD2 as D (5 bases). The CDR3 is 14 residues long. Germline loops: CDR1 SNHLY, CDR2 FYNNEI. Trimming removed 9 bases from V and 1 base from J, with 14 bases in between. CDR3 sequence reads: CARETTEGTDTQYF. CDR3 sequence (DNA): TGTGCCAGGGAAACGACGGAGGGCACAGATACGCAGTATTTT.

The chain joins TRBV27 to TRBJ1-4; 9 bases map to TRBD1. Germline loops: CDR1 MNHEY, CDR2 SMNVEV (reference sequence). CDR3 size: 15 residues. Unmatched junction bases numbered 7, after V lost 3 bases and J lost 8 bases. CDR3 coding DNA: TGTGCCAGCAGTTTCCGGGACAGGGTTGGGGAAAAACTGTTTTTT. Translation: CASSFRDRVGEKLFF.

The rearrangement uses TRBV6-2 or TRBV6-3 and TRBJ2-3; TRBD1 agrees at 10 bases. CDR3 length equals 17 residues. Germline lookup yields CDR1 MNHEY and CDR2 SVGEGT. Trimming at V came to 0 bases and at J to 4 bases, leaving 7 bases not matched to a gene. The CDR3 is CASSYSLDRGLADTQYF. For the CDR3, the DNA is TGTGCCAGCAGTTACTCGCTTGACAGGGGGCTTGCAGATACGCAGTATTTT.

The rearrangement joins TRBV19 to TRBJ2-1, with D perhaps matching TRBD1 (6 bases). Germline V lookup: CDR1 LNHDA, CDR2 SQIVND (reference sequence). Trimming pared 3 bases from V and 4 bases from J, leaving 13 bases between. This CDR3 has 15 amino acids. CDR3 nucleotides: TGTGCCAGTAGTATTGGACAGTCCGCTTACAATGAGCAGTTCTTC. It encodes CASSIGQSAYNEQFF.

The gene calls are TRBV3-1 (or the pseudogene TRBV3-2) and TRBJ2-7, with 11 positions matching TRBD2. The V gene's germline CDR1 is LGHDT and CDR2 YNNKEL (reference sequence). With 3 bases clipped from V and 2 bases from J, the junction kept 15 bases outside the gene matches. The CDR3 is 19 residues long. The CDR3 coding sequence is TGTGCCAGCAGCCAGCTGGTTGGTAGCGGGGGGGTTGGAGCCTACGAGCAGTACTTC. The encoded protein is CASSQLVGSGGVGAYEQYF.

Note on this clone: The junction departs from germline at one end; a sequencing error may be responsible. This chain joins TRBV3-1 (or the pseudogene TRBV3-2) and TRBJ1-6; D remains unclear. Germline CDR1 reads LGHDT; CDR2 reads YNNKEL (reference sequence). The CDR3 runs 16 residues. DNA for the CDR3: TGTGCCAGCACCCAAAGCCGGGGTAGGAATAATTCACCCCTCCACTTT. Its protein product is CASTQSRGRNNSPLHF.

The chain combines TRBV29-1 with TRBJ2-6; TRBD1 might be the D (7 bases). Germline values: CDR1 SQVTM, CDR2 ANQGSEA. Trimming shortened V by 7 bases and J by 0 bases, and 19 bases separated the two germline ends. This CDR3 comprises 17 residues. The CDR3 bases are TGCAGCGCTAGAACAGGGGCGCGGGGCTCTGGGGCCAACGTCCTGACTTTC. Translation gives CSARTGARGSGANVLTF.

Here the CDR3 DNA reads TGTGCCACCAGCAGAGGCAGCGGGGGGCTAGAGGATGAGCAGTTCTTC. Protein: CATSRGSGGLEDEQFF. The chain couples TRBV15 to TRBJ2-1; 9 positions match TRBD2. CDR1 LNHNV and CDR2 YYDKDF come from the germline V gene (reference sequence). The CDR3 contains 16 residues. V was clipped by 1 base and J by 8 bases; unmatched bases: 9. Filled out from reference TRBV15 and TRBJ2-1, the complete variable domain reads DAMVIQNPRYQVTQFGKPVTLSCSQTLNHNVMYWYQQKSSQAPKLLFHYYDKDFNNEADTPDNFQSRRPNTSFCFLDIRSPGLGDTAMYLCATSRGSGGLEDEQFFGPGTRLTVL.

The chain couples TRBV7-9 to TRBJ2-3, with unresolved D. There are 15 residues in the CDR3. Germline V CDR1 and CDR2: SEHNR, FQNEAQ (reference sequence). Trimming pared 0 bases from V and 6 bases from J, leaving 13 bases between. Here the CDR3 DNA reads TGTGCCAGCAGCTTAGCAACAGCTATGAGTGATACGCAGTATTTT. It is translated as CASSLATAMSDTQYF.

The chain uses TRBV7-2 and TRBJ1-1; 9 bases are shared with TRBD1. Germline loops: CDR1 SGHTA, CDR2 FQGNSA. The V segment lost 5 bases and the J segment 10 bases; nucleotides outside the gene matches: 5. This CDR3 contains 12 residues. CDR3 loop: CASSEQGARAFF. CDR3 DNA: TGTGCCAGCAGCGAACAGGGGGCGCGAGCTTTCTTT.

The rearrangement joins TRBV11-3 to TRBJ2-7; 8 bases are a match to TRBD1. There are 14 residues in the CDR3. With 3 bases clipped from V and 5 bases from J, the junction kept 6 bases outside the gene matches. CDR1 and CDR2 (germline): SGHNT, YENEEA. The CDR3 DNA sequence: TGTGCCAGCAGCTTTATCAGGGGGCACAACGAGCAGTACTTC. This encodes CASSFIRGHNEQYF.

This clone was counted a few times. The rearrangement joins TRBV7-9 to TRBJ1-5; 7 nucleotides align to TRBD1. This CDR3 region has 15 residues. V lost 0 bases to trimming and J lost 4 bases; unmatched junction nucleotides: 3. The germline gives CDR1 SEHNR, CDR2 FQNEAQ (reference sequence). The CDR3 region is CASSLATGNNQPQHF. The CDR3 nucleotides are TGTGCCAGCAGCTTAGCGACAGGGAATAATCAGCCCCAGCATTTT. Drawing the rest from reference TRBV7-9 and TRBJ1-5, the complete variable domain is DTGVSQNPRHKITKRGQNVTFRCDPISEHNRLYWYRQTLGQGPEFLTYFQNEAQLEKSRLLSDRFSAERPKGSFSTLEIQRTEQGDSAMYLCASSLATGNNQPQHFGDGTRLSIL.

J is TRBJ2-5 and V is TRBV11-3, with TRBD1 as a possible D gene (5 bases). Germline-derived CDR1 and CDR2 are SGHNT and YENEEA. With 1 base removed from V and 4 bases from J, the gap between germline ends came to 10 bases. This CDR3 is built from 14 residues. This chain's CDR3 is CASSLVSRGETQYF. CDR3 bases: TGTGCCAGCAGCTTAGTCTCTAGGGGAGAGACCCAGTACTTC.

The chain is built from TRBV14 and TRBJ1-6, with 7 bases identical to TRBD1. This CDR3 is 13 amino acids long. Per germline, CDR1 SGHDN and CDR2 FVKESK. The ends lost 4 bases at V and 9 bases at J; junction bases unmatched: 3. The CDR3 bases are TGTGCCAGCAGCCGGGACAGAGGTTCACCCCTCCACTTT. Its protein is CASSRDRGSPLHF.

As DNA, the CDR3 is TGTGCCAGCAGCTTACGTATCGGGACTAACACTGAAGCTTTCTTT. It specifies CASSLRIGTNTEAFF. The chain employs TRBV7-9 and TRBJ1-1; D is perhaps TRBD1 (5 bases). The CDR3 covers 15 residues. The ends were cut back, 2 bases at V and 2 bases at J, with 12 bases in the middle. The germline CDR1 and CDR2 sequences are SEHNR and FQNEAQ (reference sequence). Looking up the rest from reference TRBV7-9 and TRBJ1-1 gives the full variable domain: DTGVSQNPRHKITKRGQNVTFRCDPISEHNRLYWYRQTLGQGPEFLTYFQNEAQLEKSRLLSDRFSAERPKGSFSTLEIQRTEQGDSAMYLCASSLRIGTNTEAFFGQGTRLTVV.

The chain is built from TRBV7-6 and TRBJ1-4, with unresolved D. CDR3 length: 13 amino acids. V was pared by 5 bases and J by 8 bases, with 12 bases between. In germline, CDR1 is SGHVS, CDR2 FNYEAQ. The CDR3 loop is CASSPSGLEKLFF. CDR3 DNA: TGTGCCAGCAGCCCGTCGGGGTTGGAAAAACTGTTTTTT.

V gene TRBV6-5 combines with J gene TRBJ1-1; TRBD1 matches at 7 bases. The CDR3 is 14 residues long. V was pared by 2 bases and J by 6 bases, with 6 bases of the junction left unmatched. Germline CDR1 is MNHEY and CDR2 is SVGAGI. CDR3 coding DNA: TGTGCCAGCAGTTACCATGCCAGGGGGGCTGAAGCTTTCTTT. As protein: CASSYHARGAEAFF.